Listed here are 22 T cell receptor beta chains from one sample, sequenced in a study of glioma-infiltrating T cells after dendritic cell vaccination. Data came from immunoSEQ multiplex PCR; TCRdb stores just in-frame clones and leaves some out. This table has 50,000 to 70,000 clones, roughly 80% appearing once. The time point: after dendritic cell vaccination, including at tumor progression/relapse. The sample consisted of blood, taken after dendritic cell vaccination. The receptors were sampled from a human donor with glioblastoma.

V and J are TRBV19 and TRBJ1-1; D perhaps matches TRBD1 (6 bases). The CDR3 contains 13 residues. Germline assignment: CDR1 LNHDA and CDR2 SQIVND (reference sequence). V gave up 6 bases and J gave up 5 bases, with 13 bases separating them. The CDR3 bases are TGTGCCAGTAGGACGGGAGGGGGTACTGAAGCTTTCTTT. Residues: CASRTGGGTEAFF.

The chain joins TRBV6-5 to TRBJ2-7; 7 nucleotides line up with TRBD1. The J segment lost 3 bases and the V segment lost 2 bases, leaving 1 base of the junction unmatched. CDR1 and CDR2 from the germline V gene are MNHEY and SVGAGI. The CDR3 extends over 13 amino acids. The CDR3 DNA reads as TGTGCCAGCAGTTACAGGGACAGCTACGAGCAGTACTTC. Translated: CASSYRDSYEQYF.

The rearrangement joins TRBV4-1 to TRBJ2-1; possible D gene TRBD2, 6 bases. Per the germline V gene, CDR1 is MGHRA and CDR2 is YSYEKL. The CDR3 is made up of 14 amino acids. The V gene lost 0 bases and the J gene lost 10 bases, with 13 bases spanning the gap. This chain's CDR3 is CASSQDHGGFEQFF. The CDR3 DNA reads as TGCGCCAGCAGCCAAGATCACGGAGGGTTCGAGCAGTTCTTC.

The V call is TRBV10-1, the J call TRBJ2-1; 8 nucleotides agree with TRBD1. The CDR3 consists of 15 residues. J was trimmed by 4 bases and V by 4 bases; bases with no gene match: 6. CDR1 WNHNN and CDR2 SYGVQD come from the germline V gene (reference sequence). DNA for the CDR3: TGCGCCAGCAGTGCTACCGGGACAGGTTACAATGAGCAGTTCTTC. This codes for CASSATGTGYNEQFF.

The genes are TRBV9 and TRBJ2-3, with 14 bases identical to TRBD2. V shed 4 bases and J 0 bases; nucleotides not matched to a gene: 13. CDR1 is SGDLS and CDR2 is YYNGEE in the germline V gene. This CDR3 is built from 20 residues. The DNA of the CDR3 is TGTGCCAGCAGCACCCGATCCCGACTAGCGGGGGGGCTTAGCACAGATACGCAGTATTTT. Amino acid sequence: CASSTRSRLAGGLSTDTQYF.

CDR3 bases: TGTGCCAGCAGCTCGACCCCCGGACAAACCGGGGAGCTGTTTTTT. Translated: CASSSTPGQTGELFF. The chain carries TRBV7-9 and TRBJ2-2; tentative D call: TRBD1 (5 bases). This CDR3 has 15 amino acids. In germline, CDR1 is SEHNR, CDR2 FQNEAQ (reference sequence). The ends were cut back, 4 bases at V and 5 bases at J, with 14 bases in the middle.

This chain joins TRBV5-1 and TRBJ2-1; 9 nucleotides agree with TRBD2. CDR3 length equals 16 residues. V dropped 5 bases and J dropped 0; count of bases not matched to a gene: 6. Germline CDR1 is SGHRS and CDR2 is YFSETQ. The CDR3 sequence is CASRPEAGGSYNEQFF. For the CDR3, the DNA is TGCGCCAGCAGACCTGAAGCGGGGGGCTCCTACAATGAGCAGTTCTTC.

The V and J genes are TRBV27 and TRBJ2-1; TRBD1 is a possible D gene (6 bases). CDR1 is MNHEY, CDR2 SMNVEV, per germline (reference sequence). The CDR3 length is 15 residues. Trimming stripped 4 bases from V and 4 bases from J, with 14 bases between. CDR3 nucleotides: TGTGCCAGCAGTTCGCCCAGGGGCGGGTACAATGAGCAGTTCTTC. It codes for CASSSPRGGYNEQFF.

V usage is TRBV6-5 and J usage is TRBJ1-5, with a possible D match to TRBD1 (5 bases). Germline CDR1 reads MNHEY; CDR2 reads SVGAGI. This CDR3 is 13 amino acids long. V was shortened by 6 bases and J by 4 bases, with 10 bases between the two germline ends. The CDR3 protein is CASSPRANQPQHF. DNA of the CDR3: TGTGCCAGCAGCCCCAGGGCTAATCAGCCCCAGCATTTT.

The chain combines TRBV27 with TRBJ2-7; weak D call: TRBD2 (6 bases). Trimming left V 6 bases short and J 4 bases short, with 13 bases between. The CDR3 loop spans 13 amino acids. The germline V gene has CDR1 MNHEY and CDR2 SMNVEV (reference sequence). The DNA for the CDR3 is TGTGCCAGCAGACTGACTAGAGCGTACGAGCAGTACTTC. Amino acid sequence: CASRLTRAYEQYF.

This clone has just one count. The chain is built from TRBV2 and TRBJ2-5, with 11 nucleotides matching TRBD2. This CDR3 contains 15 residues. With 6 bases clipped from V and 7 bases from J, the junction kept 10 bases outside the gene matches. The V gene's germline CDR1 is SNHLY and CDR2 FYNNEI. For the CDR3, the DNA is TGTGCCAGCAGGACGTTAGCGGGGGGGCCAGGGACCCAGTACTTC. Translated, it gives CASRTLAGGPGTQYF.

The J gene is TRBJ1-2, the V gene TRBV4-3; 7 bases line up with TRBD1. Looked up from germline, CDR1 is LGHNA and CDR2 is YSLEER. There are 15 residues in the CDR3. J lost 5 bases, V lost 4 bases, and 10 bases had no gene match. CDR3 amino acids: CASSLFRQGTYGYTF. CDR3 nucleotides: TGCGCCAGCAGCCTGTTCCGACAGGGAACTTATGGCTACACCTTC.

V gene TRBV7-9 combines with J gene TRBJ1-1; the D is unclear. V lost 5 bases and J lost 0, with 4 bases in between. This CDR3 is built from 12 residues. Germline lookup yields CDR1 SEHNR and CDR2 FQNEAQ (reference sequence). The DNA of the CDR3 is TGTGCCAGCAGCCCGGTGAACACTGAAGCTTTCTTT. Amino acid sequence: CASSPVNTEAFF.

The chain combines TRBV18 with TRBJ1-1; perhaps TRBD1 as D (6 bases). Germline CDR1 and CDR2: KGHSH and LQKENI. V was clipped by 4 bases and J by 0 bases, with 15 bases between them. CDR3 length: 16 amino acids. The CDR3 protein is CASSRSRQELNTEAFF. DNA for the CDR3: TGTGCCAGCTCACGATCTCGACAGGAGTTGAACACTGAAGCTTTCTTT.

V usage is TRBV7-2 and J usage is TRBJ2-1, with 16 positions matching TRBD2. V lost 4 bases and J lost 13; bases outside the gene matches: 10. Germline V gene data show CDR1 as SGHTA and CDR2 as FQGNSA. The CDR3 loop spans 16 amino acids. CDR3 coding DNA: TGTGCCAGCAGCTCTTCCGGGACTAGCGGGGGGGCCCCCCAGTTCTTC. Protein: CASSSSGTSGGAPQFF.

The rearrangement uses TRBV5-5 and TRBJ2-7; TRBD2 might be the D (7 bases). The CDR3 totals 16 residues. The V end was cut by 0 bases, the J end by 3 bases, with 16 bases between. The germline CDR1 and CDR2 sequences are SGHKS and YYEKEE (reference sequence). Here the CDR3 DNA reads TGTGCCAGCAGCTTGGCCAGCGGGACACAAGGCTACGAGCAGTACTTC. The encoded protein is CASSLASGTQGYEQYF.

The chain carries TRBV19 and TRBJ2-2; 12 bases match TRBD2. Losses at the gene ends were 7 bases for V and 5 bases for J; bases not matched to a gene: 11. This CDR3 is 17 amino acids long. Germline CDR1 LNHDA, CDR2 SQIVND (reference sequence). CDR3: CASIATSGGRWTGELFF. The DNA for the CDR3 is TGTGCCAGTATTGCGACTAGCGGGGGCCGGTGGACCGGGGAGCTGTTTTTT. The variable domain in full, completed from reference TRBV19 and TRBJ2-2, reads DGGITQSPKYLFRKEGQNVTLSCEQNLNHDAMYWYRQDPGQGLRLIYYSQIVNDFQKGDIAEGYSVSREKKESFPLTVTSAQKNPTAFYLCASIATSGGRWTGELFFGEGSRLTVL.

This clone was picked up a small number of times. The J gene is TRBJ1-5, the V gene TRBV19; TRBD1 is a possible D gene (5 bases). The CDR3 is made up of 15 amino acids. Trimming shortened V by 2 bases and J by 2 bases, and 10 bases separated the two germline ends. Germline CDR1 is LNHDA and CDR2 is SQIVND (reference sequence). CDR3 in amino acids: CASSIIGAGNQPQHF. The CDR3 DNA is TGTGCCAGTAGTATAATAGGGGCCGGCAATCAGCCCCAGCATTTT.

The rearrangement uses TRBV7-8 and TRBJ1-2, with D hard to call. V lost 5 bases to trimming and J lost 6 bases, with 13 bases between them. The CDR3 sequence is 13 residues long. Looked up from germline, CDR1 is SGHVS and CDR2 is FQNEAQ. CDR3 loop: CASSPGIGDGYTF. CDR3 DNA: TGTGCCAGCAGCCCCGGGATTGGAGATGGCTACACCTTC.

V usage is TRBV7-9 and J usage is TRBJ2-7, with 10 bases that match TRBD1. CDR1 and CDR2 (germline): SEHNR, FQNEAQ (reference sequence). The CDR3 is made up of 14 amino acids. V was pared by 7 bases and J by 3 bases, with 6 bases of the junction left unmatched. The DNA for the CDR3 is TGTGCCAGCACCTTCGGGGACAGGGGCTACGAGCAGTACTTC. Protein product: CASTFGDRGYEQYF. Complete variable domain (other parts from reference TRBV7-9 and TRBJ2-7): DTGVSQNPRHKITKRGQNVTFRCDPISEHNRLYWYRQTLGQGPEFLTYFQNEAQLEKSRLLSDRFSAERPKGSFSTLEIQRTEQGDSAMYLCASTFGDRGYEQYFGPGTRLTVT.

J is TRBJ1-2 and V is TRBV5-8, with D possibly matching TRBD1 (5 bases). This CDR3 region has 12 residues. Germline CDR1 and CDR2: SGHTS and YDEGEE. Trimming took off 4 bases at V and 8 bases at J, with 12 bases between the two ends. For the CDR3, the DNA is TGTGCCAGCAGCGGCGGGACGTGGGGCTACACCTTC. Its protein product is CASSGGTWGYTF.

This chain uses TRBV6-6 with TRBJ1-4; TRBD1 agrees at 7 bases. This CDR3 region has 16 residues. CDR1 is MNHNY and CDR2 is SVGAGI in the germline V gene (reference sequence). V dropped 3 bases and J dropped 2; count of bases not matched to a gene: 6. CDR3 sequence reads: CASSYPAGGTNEKLFF. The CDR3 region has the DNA TGTGCCAGCAGTTATCCCGCAGGGGGTACTAATGAAAAACTGTTTTTT.